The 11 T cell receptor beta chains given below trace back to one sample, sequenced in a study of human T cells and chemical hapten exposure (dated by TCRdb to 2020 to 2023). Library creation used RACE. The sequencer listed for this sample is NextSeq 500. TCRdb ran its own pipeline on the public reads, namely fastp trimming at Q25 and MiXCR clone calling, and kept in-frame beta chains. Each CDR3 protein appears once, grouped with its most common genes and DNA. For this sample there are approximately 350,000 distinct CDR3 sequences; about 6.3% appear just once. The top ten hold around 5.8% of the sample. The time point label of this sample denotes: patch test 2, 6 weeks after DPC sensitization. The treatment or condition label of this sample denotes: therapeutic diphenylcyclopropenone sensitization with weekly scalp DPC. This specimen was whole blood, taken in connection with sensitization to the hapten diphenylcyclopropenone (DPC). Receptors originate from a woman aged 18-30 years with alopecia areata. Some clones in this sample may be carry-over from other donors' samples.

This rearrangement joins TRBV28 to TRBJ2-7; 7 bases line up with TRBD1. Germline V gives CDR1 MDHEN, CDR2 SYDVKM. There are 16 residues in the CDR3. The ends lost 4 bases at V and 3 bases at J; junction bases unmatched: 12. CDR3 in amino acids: CASSSVGTAIIYEQYF. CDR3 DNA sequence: TGTGCCAGCAGTTCAGTCGGGACAGCGATCATCTACGAGCAGTACTTC. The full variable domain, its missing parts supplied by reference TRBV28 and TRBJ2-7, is DVKVTQSSRYLVKRTGEKVFLECVQDMDHENMFWYRQDPGLGLRLIYFSYDVKMKEKGDIPEGYSVSREKKERFSLILESASTNQTSMYLCASSSVGTAIIYEQYFGPGTRLTVT.

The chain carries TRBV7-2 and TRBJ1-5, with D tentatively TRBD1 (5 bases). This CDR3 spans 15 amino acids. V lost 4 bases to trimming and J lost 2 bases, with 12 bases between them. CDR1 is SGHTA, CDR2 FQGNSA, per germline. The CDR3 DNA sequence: TGTGCCAGCAGCTCCGCGGGGGGTGGCAATCAGCCCCAGCATTTT. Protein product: CASSSAGGGNQPQHF.

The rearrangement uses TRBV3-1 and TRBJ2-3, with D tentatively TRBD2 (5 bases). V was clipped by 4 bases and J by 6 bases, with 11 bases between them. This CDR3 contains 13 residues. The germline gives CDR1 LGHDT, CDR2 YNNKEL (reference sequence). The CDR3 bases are TGTGCCAGCAGCCGAGGGTCCTCCGATACGCAGTATTTT. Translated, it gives CASSRGSSDTQYF.

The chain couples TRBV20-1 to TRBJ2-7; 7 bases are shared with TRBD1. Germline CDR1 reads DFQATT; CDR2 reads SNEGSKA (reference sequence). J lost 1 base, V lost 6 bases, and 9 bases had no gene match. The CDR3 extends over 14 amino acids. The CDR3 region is CSARQGGGSYEQYF. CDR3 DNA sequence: TGCAGTGCAAGACAGGGCGGAGGTTCCTACGAGCAGTACTTC.

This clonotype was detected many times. The CDR3 spells CASSVRQGAGTEAFF. DNA for the CDR3: TGTGCCAGCAGCGTACGACAGGGGGCGGGCACTGAAGCTTTCTTT. This chain links TRBV7-2 with TRBJ1-1; TRBD1 matches at 10 bases. The CDR3 runs to 15 residues. The J segment lost 4 bases and the V segment lost 5 bases, leaving 7 bases of the junction unmatched. The germline CDR1 and CDR2 sequences are SGHTA and FQGNSA.

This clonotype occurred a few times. In nucleotides, the CDR3 is TGTGCCAGCAGTTTAGTATCCCCTCGAGGGGACAGGGGCCACGAGCAGTACTTC. As protein: CASSLVSPRGDRGHEQYF. The V call is TRBV27, the J call TRBJ2-7; TRBD1 matches 10 bases. Germline V lookup: CDR1 MNHEY, CDR2 SMNVEV (reference sequence). Trimming cost V 2 bases and J 5 bases; bases outside gene matches: 15. This CDR3 has 18 amino acids.

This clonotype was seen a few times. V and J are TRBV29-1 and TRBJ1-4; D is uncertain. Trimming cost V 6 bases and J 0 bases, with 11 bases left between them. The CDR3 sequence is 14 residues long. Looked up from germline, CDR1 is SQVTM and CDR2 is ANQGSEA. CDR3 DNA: TGCAGCGTGAGAGGCACCACAACTAATGAAAAACTGTTTTTT. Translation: CSVRGTTTNEKLFF.

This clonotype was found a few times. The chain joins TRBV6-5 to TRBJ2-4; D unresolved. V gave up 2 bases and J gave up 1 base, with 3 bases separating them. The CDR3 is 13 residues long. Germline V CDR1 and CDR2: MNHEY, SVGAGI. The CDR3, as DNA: TGTGCCAGCAGTTACAATGCCAAAAACATTCAGTACTTC. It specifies CASSYNAKNIQYF.

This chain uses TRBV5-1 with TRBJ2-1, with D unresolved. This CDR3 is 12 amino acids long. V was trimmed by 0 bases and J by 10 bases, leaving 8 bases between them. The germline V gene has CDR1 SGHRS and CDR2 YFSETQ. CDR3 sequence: CASSLGPREQFF. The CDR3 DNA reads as TGCGCCAGCAGCTTGGGGCCGCGAGAGCAGTTCTTC.

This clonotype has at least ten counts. The CDR3, as DNA: TGTGCCAGCAGCCGAGCCTTTCAGGCAGATACGCAGTATTTT. It is translated as CASSRAFQADTQYF. This chain connects TRBV7-2 to TRBJ2-3; the D is unclear. CDR3 length: 14 amino acids. Germline V lookup: CDR1 SGHTA, CDR2 FQGNSA. V lost 5 bases and J lost 4, with 13 bases in between.

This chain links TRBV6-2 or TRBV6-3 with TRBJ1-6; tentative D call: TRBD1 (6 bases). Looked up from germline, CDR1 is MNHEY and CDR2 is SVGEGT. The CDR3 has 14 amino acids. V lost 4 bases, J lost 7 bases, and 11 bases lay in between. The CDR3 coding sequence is TGTGCCAGCAGTTCGGGGGGCTTCAATTCACCCCTCCACTTT. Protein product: CASSSGGFNSPLHF.